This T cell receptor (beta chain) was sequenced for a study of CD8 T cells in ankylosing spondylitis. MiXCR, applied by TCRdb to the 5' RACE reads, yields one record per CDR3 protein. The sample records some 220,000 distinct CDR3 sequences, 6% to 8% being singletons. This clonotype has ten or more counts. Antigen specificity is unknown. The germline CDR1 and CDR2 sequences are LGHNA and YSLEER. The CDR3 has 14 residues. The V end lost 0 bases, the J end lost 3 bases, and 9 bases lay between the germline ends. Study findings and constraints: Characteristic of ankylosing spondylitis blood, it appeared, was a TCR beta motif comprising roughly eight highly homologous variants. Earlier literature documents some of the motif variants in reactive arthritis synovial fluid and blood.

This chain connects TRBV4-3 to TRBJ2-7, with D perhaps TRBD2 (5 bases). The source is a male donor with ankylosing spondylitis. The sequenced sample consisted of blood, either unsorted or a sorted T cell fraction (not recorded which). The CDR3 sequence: CASSQDHRDYEQYF. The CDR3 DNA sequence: TGCGCCAGCAGCCAAGATCACCGGGACTACGAGCAGTACTTC.